This T cell receptor (beta chain) was captured by sequencing in a study of glioma-infiltrating T cells after dendritic cell vaccination. As for time point: after dendritic cell vaccination, including at tumor progression/relapse. Per germline, CDR1 SGHRS and CDR2 YFSETQ. The CDR3 is made up of 12 amino acids. V was cut by 5 bases and J by 6 bases, with 11 bases left in between. The data were produced by immunoSEQ multiplex PCR, yet TCRdb's version contains in-frame clones alone and is incomplete. The sample comprises 99,000 or so clones, around 80% of which are singletons, and 5.4% rests with the top ten.

The material sequenced was blood, taken after dendritic cell vaccination. The receptor's source is a human donor with glioblastoma. This chain links TRBV5-1 with TRBJ1-1; unclear D gene. DNA for the CDR3: TGCGCCAGCAGTTTTGAGGGCTCTGAAGCTTTCTTT. It yields the protein CASSFEGSEAFF.